This T cell receptor beta chain appears in the sequencing data of a study of blood T cell repertoires in COVID-19. Study-level background: Samples representing acute and convalescent COVID-19 were sourced from the United States, Italy and Spain. T cells, B-cell-depleted T cells, or PBMCs provided the cDNA or gDNA that served as material.

In the study's own analysis: By means of reference gene primer amplification, nucleated cell counts were estimated. Measured with immunoSEQ multiplex PCR; TCRdb has only the in-frame clones, and not every one. D and trimming were read from the DNA, whereas the V and J calls and clone size are those reported in that table. Here the sample spans tens of thousands of clones, 88% being singletons. The receptor comes from a human donor in a cohort sampled during active COVID-19. The sample was peripheral blood.

CDR3 protein: CASSLGGVNYGYTF. The CDR3 region has the DNA TGTGCCAGCAGCTTGGGGGGCGTGAATTATGGCTACACCTTC. This chain connects TRBV5-8 to TRBJ1-2; D is possibly TRBD1 (5 bases). The germline V gene encodes CDR1 SGHTS and CDR2 YDEGEE. This CDR3 comprises 14 residues. The V end was cut by 0 bases, the J end by 5 bases, with 11 bases between.